This T cell receptor beta chain was recovered during a study of beta chain features in type 1 diabetes. Findings and limits, study-wide: Relative to healthy donors, patients appeared to have naive, central memory and Treg TCRB repertoires that were more similar.

Germline V gene lookup returns CDR1 MNHEY and CDR2 SVGAGI. The CDR3 is 11 residues long. V lost 9 bases and J lost 6, with 12 bases in between. Expressed TCRB transcripts were sequenced, since all the RNA that had been isolated was reverse transcribed. The repertoire was sequenced with immunoSEQ multiplex PCR; TCRdb's copy has only in-frame clones and lacks some. The sample has around 430,000 clones, roughly 31% seen once; the top ten hold around 0.065%. Comment on this clone: Its antigen remains unidentified.

The gene calls are TRBV6-5 and TRBJ2-7, with TRBD1 as a possible D gene (6 bases). The sample was naive CD4+ T cells from blood. This receptor was identified in a man younger than 30 in good health. The CDR3 DNA follows: TGTGCCAGTACAGGGTCCGGCGAGCAGTACTTC. Residues: CASTGSGEQYF.